This T cell receptor beta chain was identified during a study of blood T cell repertoires in COVID-19. Across the whole study: COVID-19 samples from acute and convalescent phases originated in the United States, Italy and Spain. The analysed material was cDNA or gDNA that came from T cells, B-cell-depleted T cells, or PBMCs.

Per the germline V gene, CDR1 is LNHDA and CDR2 is SQIVND (reference sequence). Trimming pared 2 bases from V and 2 bases from J, leaving 10 bases between. This CDR3 has 14 residues. As handled by the study authors: The authors estimated nucleated cell counts from reference gene primer amplification. Here immunoSEQ multiplex PCR was the method, and the copy in TCRdb shows in-frame clones only, minus some. The DNA gave D and trimming, while V, J and clone size come from that table. The data contain some 83,000 clones, 70% to 90% of them singletons. The rearrangement joins TRBV19 to TRBJ2-7; possible D gene TRBD2, 5 bases. The source of this sequence is a man aged 55-75 years with acute or convalescent COVID-19. The source material was peripheral blood. As DNA, the CDR3 is TGTGCCAGTAGTATAACTCGGGAAGCCTACGAGCAGTACTTC. Protein product: CASSITREAYEQYF.